The 13 T cell receptor beta chains listed next were all sequenced from one sample in a study of blood T cell repertoires in COVID-19. The table came from immunoSEQ multiplex PCR; TCRdb's copy has only in-frame clones and leaves some out. Counted here are about 100,000 clones, roughly 87% occurring once; the ten biggest clones make up about 6.9%. Sequencing used peripheral blood. All receptors derive from a man aged 30 to 45 in a cohort sampled during active COVID-19.

This chain uses TRBV4-2 with TRBJ1-2; 7 nucleotides align to TRBD1. This CDR3 comprises 15 residues. Looked up from germline, CDR1 is LGHNA and CDR2 is YNFKEQ. J was trimmed by 4 bases and V by 4 bases; bases with no gene match: 9. In DNA, the CDR3 is TGTGCCAGCAGCCCCAGGTCGGCAGGGGGCTATGGCTACACCTTC. Its translation is CASSPRSAGGYGYTF.

The chain has TRBV4-3 and TRBJ1-4; TRBD1 matches at 9 bases. The CDR3 spans 16 residues. V was clipped by 3 bases and J by 2 bases; unmatched bases: 4. Germline-derived CDR1 and CDR2 are LGHNA and YSLEER. CDR3 protein: CASSQDTGGTNEKLFF. The CDR3 DNA reads TGCGCCAGCAGCCAGGACACAGGGGGCACTAATGAAAAACTGTTTTTT.

The chain couples TRBV7-3 to TRBJ1-6, with 10 bases that match TRBD1. Looked up from germline, CDR1 is SGHTA and CDR2 is FQGTGA. The J segment lost 9 bases and the V segment lost 8 bases, leaving 4 bases of the junction unmatched. The CDR3 contains 13 residues. This CDR3 reads CASGQGEGSPLHF. CDR3 bases: TGTGCCAGCGGACAGGGGGAAGGTTCACCCCTCCACTTT.

This clone was observed a single time. The chain couples TRBV5-8 to TRBJ1-6; D unresolved. The length of the CDR3 is 12 residues. The germline CDR1 and CDR2 sequences are SGHTS and YDEGEE. V gave up 4 bases and J gave up 9 bases, with 8 bases separating them. CDR3 protein: CASSLSGSPLHF. CDR3 DNA sequence: TGTGCCAGCAGCCTGTCGGGTTCACCCCTCCACTTT.

This chain links TRBV19 with TRBJ2-7; no reliable D call. The CDR3 is 13 residues long. CDR1 LNHDA and CDR2 SQIVND come from the germline V gene (reference sequence). Trimming left V 5 bases short and J 2 bases short, with 10 bases between. Written as DNA, the CDR3 is TGTGCCAGTAGTTCCAGGATGACCTACGAGCAGTACTTC. The encoded protein is CASSSRMTYEQYF. The full variable domain, in which reference TRBV19 and TRBJ2-7 provide the parts outside the CDR3, is DGGITQSPKYLFRKEGQNVTLSCEQNLNHDAMYWYRQDPGQGLRLIYYSQIVNDFQKGDIAEGYSVSREKKESFPLTVTSAQKNPTAFYLCASSSRMTYEQYFGPGTRLTVT.

The chain has TRBV5-1 and TRBJ2-1; weak D call: TRBD1 (6 bases). Looked up from germline, CDR1 is SGHRS and CDR2 is YFSETQ. Deletions cut 4 bases from V and 6 bases from J, with 17 bases between. This CDR3 has 15 amino acids. The CDR3 spells CASSAQGVPANEQFF. The DNA for the CDR3 is TGCGCCAGCAGCGCACAGGGTGTTCCCGCCAATGAGCAGTTCTTC.

The V and J genes are TRBV29-1 and TRBJ1-2; TRBD1 might be the D (5 bases). CDR1 SQVTM and CDR2 ANQGSEA come from the germline V gene. The CDR3 is 19 amino acids. Trimming shortened V by 0 bases and J by 3 bases, and 26 bases separated the two germline ends. This CDR3 is CSVEDPGTGGEHFDYGYTF. CDR3 DNA: TGCAGCGTTGAAGATCCGGGGACGGGCGGGGAACATTTTGACTATGGCTACACCTTC.

The rearrangement uses TRBV19 and TRBJ2-1, with a possible D match to TRBD2 (7 bases). V lost 3 bases, J lost 8 bases, and 11 bases lay in between. This CDR3 has 13 amino acids. CDR1 is LNHDA, CDR2 SQIVND, per germline (reference sequence). The CDR3 nucleotides are TGTGCCAGTAGTATGGGAGGGGGGGATGAGCAGTTCTTC. Residues: CASSMGGGDEQFF.

This rearrangement joins TRBV5-1 to TRBJ2-1; D possibly corresponds to TRBD2 (5 bases). Germline V CDR1 and CDR2: SGHRS, YFSETQ. V was pared by 5 bases and J by 2 bases, with 17 bases between. The CDR3 totals 16 residues. The CDR3 nucleotides read TGCGCCAGCAGGGGAGAATTCAGTCCCCCCTACAATGAGCAGTTCTTC. The encoded protein is CASRGEFSPPYNEQFF.

The chain links TRBV19 to TRBJ1-3; D remains unclear. Germline CDR1 LNHDA, CDR2 SQIVND (reference sequence). V was cut by 6 bases and J by 0 bases, with 12 bases left in between. The CDR3 is 15 residues long. CDR3 protein: CASSLRSGSGNTIYF. The CDR3 region has the DNA TGTGCCAGTAGCCTGAGGTCGGGCTCTGGAAACACCATATATTTT.

The V call is TRBV15, the J call TRBJ1-5; TRBD1 might be the D (5 bases). V was pared by 0 bases and J by 3 bases, with 18 bases between. Germline V gene lookup returns CDR1 LNHNV and CDR2 YYDKDF (reference sequence). The CDR3 has 18 residues. In DNA, the CDR3 is TGTGCCACCAGCAGAGATAGGGGATGGAAAATGGACAATCAGCCCCAGCATTTT. This codes for CATSRDRGWKMDNQPQHF.

The chain carries TRBV7-2 and TRBJ2-4; D is undetermined. Trimming stripped 0 bases from V and 8 bases from J, with 8 bases between. Germline V lookup: CDR1 SGHTA, CDR2 FQGNSA. The CDR3 runs 13 residues. CDR3 DNA: TGTGCCAGCAGCTTAGCCAGGCTGGACATTCAGTACTTC. Encoded protein: CASSLARLDIQYF.

The V call is TRBV6-5, the J call TRBJ2-2; weak D call: TRBD1 (6 bases). The CDR3 has 15 amino acids. Trimming pared 8 bases from V and 5 bases from J, leaving 18 bases between. Germline V CDR1 and CDR2: MNHEY, SVGAGI. CDR3 residues: CASHRKQGGTGELFF. The CDR3 DNA reads as TGTGCCAGCCATCGCAAACAGGGCGGGACCGGGGAGCTGTTTTTT.